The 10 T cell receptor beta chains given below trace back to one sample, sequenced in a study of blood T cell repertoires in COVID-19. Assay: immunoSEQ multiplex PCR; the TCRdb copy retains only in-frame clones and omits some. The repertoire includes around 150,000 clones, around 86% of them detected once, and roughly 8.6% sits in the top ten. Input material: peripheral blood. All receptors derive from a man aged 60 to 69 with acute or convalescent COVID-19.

As DNA, the CDR3 is TGCAGCGTTGCCGGGCAGGGGGACTCTGGGGCCAACGTCCTGACTTTC. It codes for CSVAGQGDSGANVLTF. The V gene is TRBV29-1, the J gene TRBJ2-6; 7 bases agree with TRBD1. V gave up 4 bases and J gave up 0 bases; unmatched junction bases: 6. The CDR3 contains 16 residues. The germline V gene encodes CDR1 SQVTM and CDR2 ANQGSEA.

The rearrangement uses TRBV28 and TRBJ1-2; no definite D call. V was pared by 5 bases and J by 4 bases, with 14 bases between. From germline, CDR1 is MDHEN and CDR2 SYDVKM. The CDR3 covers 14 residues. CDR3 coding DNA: TGTGCCAGCAGTATCCCCCATGACACCTATGGCTACACCTTC. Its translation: CASSIPHDTYGYTF.

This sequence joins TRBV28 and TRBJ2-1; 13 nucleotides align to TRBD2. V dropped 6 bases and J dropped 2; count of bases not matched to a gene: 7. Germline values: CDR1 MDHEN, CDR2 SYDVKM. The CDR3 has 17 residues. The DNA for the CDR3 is TGTGCCAGCAGCACGACTAGCGGGAGGTCTACCTACAATGAGCAGTTCTTC. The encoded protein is CASSTTSGRSTYNEQFF.

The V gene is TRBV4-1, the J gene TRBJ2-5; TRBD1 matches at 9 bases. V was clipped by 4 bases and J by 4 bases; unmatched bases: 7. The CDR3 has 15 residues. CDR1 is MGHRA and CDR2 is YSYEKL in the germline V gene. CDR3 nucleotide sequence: TGCGCCAGCAGCCCACACGGGACAGGGAGAGAGACCCAGTACTTC. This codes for CASSPHGTGRETQYF.

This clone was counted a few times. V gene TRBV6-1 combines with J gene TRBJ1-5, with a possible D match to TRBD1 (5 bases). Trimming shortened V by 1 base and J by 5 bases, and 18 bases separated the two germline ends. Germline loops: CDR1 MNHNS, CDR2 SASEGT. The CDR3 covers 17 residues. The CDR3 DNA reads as TGTGCCAGCAGTGAAGGGGCCGGTGCAGGGATTTATCAGCCCCAGCATTTT. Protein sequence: CASSEGAGAGIYQPQHF.

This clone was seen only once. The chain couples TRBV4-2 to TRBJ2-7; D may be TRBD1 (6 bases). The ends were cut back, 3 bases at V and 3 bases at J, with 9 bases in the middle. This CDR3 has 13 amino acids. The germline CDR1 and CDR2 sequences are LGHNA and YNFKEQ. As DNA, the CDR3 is TGTGCCAGCAGCCATGGACAGAACTACGAGCAGTACTTC. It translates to CASSHGQNYEQYF.

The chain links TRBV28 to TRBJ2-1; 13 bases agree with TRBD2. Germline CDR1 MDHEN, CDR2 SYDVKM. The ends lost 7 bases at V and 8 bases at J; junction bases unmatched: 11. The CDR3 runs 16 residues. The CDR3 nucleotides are TGTGCCAGCACTCCTCCAGGGACTAGCGGGATCGATGAGCAGTTCTTC. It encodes CASTPPGTSGIDEQFF. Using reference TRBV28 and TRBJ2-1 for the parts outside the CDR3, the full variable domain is DVKVTQSSRYLVKRTGEKVFLECVQDMDHENMFWYRQDPGLGLRLIYFSYDVKMKEKGDIPEGYSVSREKKERFSLILESASTNQTSMYLCASTPPGTSGIDEQFFGPGTRLTVL.

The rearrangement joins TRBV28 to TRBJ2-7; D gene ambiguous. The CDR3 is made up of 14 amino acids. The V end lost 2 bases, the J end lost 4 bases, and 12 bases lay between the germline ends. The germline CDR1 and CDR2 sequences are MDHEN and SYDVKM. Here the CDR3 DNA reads TGTGCCAGCAGTTTACTCCCCGTGGCTTACGAGCAGTACTTC. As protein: CASSLLPVAYEQYF.

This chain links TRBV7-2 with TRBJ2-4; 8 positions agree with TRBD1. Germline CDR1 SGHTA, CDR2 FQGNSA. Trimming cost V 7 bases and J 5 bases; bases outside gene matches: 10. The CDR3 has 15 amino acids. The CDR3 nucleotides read TGTGCCAGCAAAAAAACAGGGGGGAAAGAAAACATTCAGTACTTC. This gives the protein CASKKTGGKENIQYF.

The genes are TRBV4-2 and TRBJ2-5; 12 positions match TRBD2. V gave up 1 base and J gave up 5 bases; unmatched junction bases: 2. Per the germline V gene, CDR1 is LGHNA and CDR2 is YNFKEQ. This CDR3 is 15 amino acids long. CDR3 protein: CASSQGLAGVETQYF. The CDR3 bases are TGTGCCAGCAGCCAAGGACTAGCGGGAGTTGAGACCCAGTACTTC.